This section outlines one TCR beta chain sequence together with its context. These data belong to a study of T cell repertoires in cytomegalovirus infection. The CDR3 consists of 14 residues. The ends were cut back, 5 bases at V and 2 bases at J, with 9 bases in the middle. MiXCR, run by TCRdb on the reads, gives a single entry per CDR3 protein. Of some 440,000 distinct CDR3 sequences in the sample, 31% were seen once. This chain uses TRBV12-3 or TRBV12-4 with TRBJ1-4; weak D call: TRBD1 (6 bases). The material sequenced was PBMCs. This TCR came from a human donor in good health (CMV status not recorded). Some clones in this sample may be carry-over from other donors' samples. This chain's CDR3 is CASSMGHTNEKLFF. The CDR3 DNA reads TGTGCCAGCAGTATGGGACATACTAATGAAAAACTGTTTTTT.